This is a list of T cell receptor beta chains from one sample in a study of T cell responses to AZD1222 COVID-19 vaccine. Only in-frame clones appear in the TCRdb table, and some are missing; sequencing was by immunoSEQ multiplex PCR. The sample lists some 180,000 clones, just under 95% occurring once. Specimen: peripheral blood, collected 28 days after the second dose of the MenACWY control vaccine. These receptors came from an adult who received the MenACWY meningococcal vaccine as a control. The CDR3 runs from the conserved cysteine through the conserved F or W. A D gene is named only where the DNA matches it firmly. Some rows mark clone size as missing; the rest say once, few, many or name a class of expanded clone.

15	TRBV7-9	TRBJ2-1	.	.	CASSLAGGQYNEQFF	TGTGCCAGCAGCTTAGCGGGGGGCCAGTACAATGAGCAGTTCTTC
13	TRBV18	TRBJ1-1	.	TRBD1	CASSQETGTEAFF	TGTGCCAGCTCACAAGAGACAGGGACTGAAGCTTTCTTT
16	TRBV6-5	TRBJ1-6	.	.	CASSYSKEFRNSPLHF	TGTGCCAGCAGTTACTCGAAAGAGTTTCGGAATTCACCCCTCCACTTT
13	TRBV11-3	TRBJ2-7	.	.	CASSLSFLDEQYF	TGTGCCAGCAGCTTATCGTTTCTCGACGAGCAGTACTTC
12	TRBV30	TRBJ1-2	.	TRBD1	CAWSSGGFGYTF	TGTGCCTGGAGTTCAGGGGGTTTTGGCTACACCTTC
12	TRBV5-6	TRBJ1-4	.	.	CASSFQNEKLFF	TGTGCCAGCAGCTTTCAAAATGAAAAACTGTTTTTT
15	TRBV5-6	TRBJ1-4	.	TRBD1	CASSRLGTDREKLFF	TGTGCCAGCAGTCGCCTCGGGACAGACCGGGAAAAACTGTTTTTT
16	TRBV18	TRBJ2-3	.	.	CASSKLGVQSTDTQYF	TGTGCCAGCTCAAAGTTGGGTGTACAGAGTACAGATACGCAGTATTTT
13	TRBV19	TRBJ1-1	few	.	CASSQTGNTEAFF	TGTGCCAGTAGCCAGACAGGTAACACTGAAGCTTTCTTT
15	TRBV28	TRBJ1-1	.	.	CASSPSAGGRAEAFF	TGTGCCAGCAGTCCTTCGGCGGGGGGAAGGGCTGAAGCTTTCTTT
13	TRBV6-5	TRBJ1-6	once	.	CASSYLPNSPLHF	TGTGCCAGCAGCTACCTACCAAACTCACCCCTCCACTTT
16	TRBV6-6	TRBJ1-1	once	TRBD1	CASSYPPGTGNTEAFF	TGTGCCAGCAGTTACCCGCCCGGGACAGGCAACACTGAAGCTTTCTTT
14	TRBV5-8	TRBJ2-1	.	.	CASSLVRAMGEQFF	TGTGCCAGCAGCTTGGTAAGGGCAATGGGTGAGCAGTTCTTC
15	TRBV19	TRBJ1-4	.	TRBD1	CASRPLTGGNEKLFF	TGTGCCAGTAGGCCATTGACAGGGGGCAACGAAAAACTGTTTTTT
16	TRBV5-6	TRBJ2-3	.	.	CASSLDRMSYTDTQYF	TGTGCCAGCAGCCTTGACCGCATGTCCTACACAGATACGCAGTATTTT
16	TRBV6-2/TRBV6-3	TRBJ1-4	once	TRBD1	CASGLKPGQRNEKLFF	TGTGCCAGCGGTTTAAAACCGGGACAGCGGAATGAAAAACTGTTTTTT
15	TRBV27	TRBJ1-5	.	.	CASSLSFAGNQPQHF	TGTGCCAGCAGTTTATCGTTTGCAGGCAATCAGCCCCAGCATTTT
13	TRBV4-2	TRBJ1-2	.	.	CASSQAGVYGYTF	TGTGCCAGCAGCCAAGCAGGGGTCTATGGCTACACCTTC
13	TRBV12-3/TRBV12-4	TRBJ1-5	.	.	CASRLGGNQPQHF	TGTGCCAGCCGCCTCGGGGGTAATCAGCCCCAGCATTTT
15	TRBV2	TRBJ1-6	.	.	CASAAGLILNSPLHF	TGTGCCAGCGCGGCAGGCCTAATTTTAAATTCACCCCTCCACTTT
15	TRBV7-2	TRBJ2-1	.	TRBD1	CASSPPGQGFNEQFF	TGTGCCAGCAGCCCCCCGGGACAGGGCTTCAATGAGCAGTTCTTC
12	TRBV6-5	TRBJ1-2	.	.	CASGSHYYGYTF	TGTGCCAGCGGTTCCCATTACTATGGCTACACCTTC
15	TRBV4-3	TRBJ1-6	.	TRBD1	CASSQSGTGGSPLHF	TGCGCCAGCAGCCAATCCGGGACAGGCGGGTCACCCCTCCACTTT
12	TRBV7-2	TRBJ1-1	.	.	CASSLQGIEAFF	TGTGCCAGCAGCTTACAAGGGATTGAAGCTTTCTTT
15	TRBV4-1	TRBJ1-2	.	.	CASSQDLGGDYGYTF	TGCGCCAGCAGCCAAGATCTTGGGGGGGACTATGGCTACACCTTC
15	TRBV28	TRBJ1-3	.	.	CASSPGGESGNTIYF	TGTGCCAGCAGCCCCGGGGGGGAATCTGGAAACACCATATATTTT
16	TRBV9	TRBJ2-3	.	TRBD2	CASSAGTSVNTDTQYF	TGTGCCAGCAGCGCCGGGACTAGCGTAAACACAGATACGCAGTATTTT
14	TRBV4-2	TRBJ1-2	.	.	CASSPGRFGFGYTF	TGTGCCAGCAGCCCTGGACGCTTCGGCTTTGGCTACACCTTC
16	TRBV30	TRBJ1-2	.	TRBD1	CAWRAPGTGVWYGYTF	TGTGCCTGGAGAGCCCCCGGGACAGGGGTGTGGTATGGCTACACCTTC
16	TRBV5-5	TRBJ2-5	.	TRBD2	CASSFISGGARETQYF	TGTGCCAGCAGCTTTATAAGCGGGGGGGCCAGGGAGACCCAGTACTTC
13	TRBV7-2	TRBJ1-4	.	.	CASSLGVYEKLFF	TGTGCCAGCAGCTTAGGGGTATACGAAAAACTGTTTTTT
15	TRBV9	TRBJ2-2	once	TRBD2	CASSVISGGTGELFF	TGTGCCAGCAGCGTAATTAGCGGGGGCACCGGGGAGCTGTTTTTT
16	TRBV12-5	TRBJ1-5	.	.	CASGSSGGSSNQPQHF	TGTGCTAGTGGTTCCTCCGGGGGTTCGAGCAATCAGCCCCAGCATTTT
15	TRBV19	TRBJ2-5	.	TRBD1	CASSMNRGLQETQYF	TGTGCCAGTAGTATGAACAGGGGGCTCCAAGAGACCCAGTACTTC
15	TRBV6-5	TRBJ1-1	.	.	CASRGLDSRNTEAFF	TGTGCCAGCAGGGGTTTAGACAGTCGTAACACTGAAGCTTTCTTT
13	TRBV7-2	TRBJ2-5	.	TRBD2	CASSPTSGETQYF	TGTGCCAGCAGCCCGACTAGCGGAGAGACCCAGTACTTC
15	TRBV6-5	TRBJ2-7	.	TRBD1	CASSMRRDRTYEQYF	TGTGCCAGCAGCATGAGACGGGACAGGACCTACGAGCAGTACTTC
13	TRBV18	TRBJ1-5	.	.	CASSPDRNQPQHF	TGTGCCAGCTCACCCGACAGAAATCAGCCCCAGCATTTT
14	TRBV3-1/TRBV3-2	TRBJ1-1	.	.	CASSRAGASTEAFF	TGTGCCAGCAGCCGCGCGGGGGCGAGCACTGAAGCTTTCTTT
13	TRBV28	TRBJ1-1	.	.	CASSRPGETEAFF	TGTGCCAGCAGTAGGCCGGGGGAAACTGAAGCTTTCTTT
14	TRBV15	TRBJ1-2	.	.	CATSGPGSNYGYTF	TGTGCCACCAGCGGACCAGGTTCTAACTATGGCTACACCTTC
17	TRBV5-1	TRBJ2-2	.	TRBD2	CASSLALAGVIAGELFF	TGCGCCAGCAGCTTGGCCTTAGCGGGCGTAATCGCCGGGGAGCTGTTTTTT
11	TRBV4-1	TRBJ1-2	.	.	CASSREAGYTF	TGCGCCAGCAGTCGAGAGGCTGGCTACACCTTC
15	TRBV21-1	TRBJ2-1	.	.	CASSNHGTSYNEQFF	TGTGCCAGCAGCAATCATGGGACTAGCTACAATGAGCAGTTCTTC
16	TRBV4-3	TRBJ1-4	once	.	CASSQASRRTNEKLFF	TGCGCCAGCAGCCAAGCTTCCAGACGGACTAATGAAAAACTGTTTTTT
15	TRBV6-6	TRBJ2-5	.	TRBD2	CASSPGLAGGATQYF	TGTGCCAGCAGTCCCGGACTAGCGGGGGGTGCGACCCAGTACTTC
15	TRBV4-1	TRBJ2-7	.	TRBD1	CASSYGTGATSEQYF	TGCGCCAGCAGCTACGGGACAGGCGCCACCAGCGAGCAGTACTTC
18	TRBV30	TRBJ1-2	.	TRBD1	CAWSGGQGITKSNYGYTF	TGTGCCTGGAGCGGTGGACAGGGGATTACGAAATCTAACTATGGCTACACCTTC
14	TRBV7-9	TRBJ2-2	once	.	CASSQGSNTGELFF	TGTGCCAGCAGCCAGGGATCGAACACCGGGGAGCTGTTTTTT
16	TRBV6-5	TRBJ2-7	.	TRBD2	CASSYSRTSGLYEQYF	TGTGCCAGCAGTTACTCGAGGACTAGCGGGCTATACGAGCAGTACTTC
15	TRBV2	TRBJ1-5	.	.	CASSEAPGRDQPQHF	TGTGCCAGCAGTGAAGCACCAGGCCGTGATCAGCCCCAGCATTTT
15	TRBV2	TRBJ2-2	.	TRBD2	CASSDPGGITGELFF	TGTGCCAGCAGTGACCCCGGGGGGATAACCGGGGAGCTGTTTTTT
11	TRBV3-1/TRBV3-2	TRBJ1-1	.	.	CASSQGTEAFF	TGTGCCAGCAGCCAGGGGACTGAAGCTTTCTTT
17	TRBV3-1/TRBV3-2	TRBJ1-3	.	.	CASSQDLRGYSGNTIYF	TGTGCCAGCAGCCAAGACCTACGGGGCTACTCTGGAAACACCATATATTTT